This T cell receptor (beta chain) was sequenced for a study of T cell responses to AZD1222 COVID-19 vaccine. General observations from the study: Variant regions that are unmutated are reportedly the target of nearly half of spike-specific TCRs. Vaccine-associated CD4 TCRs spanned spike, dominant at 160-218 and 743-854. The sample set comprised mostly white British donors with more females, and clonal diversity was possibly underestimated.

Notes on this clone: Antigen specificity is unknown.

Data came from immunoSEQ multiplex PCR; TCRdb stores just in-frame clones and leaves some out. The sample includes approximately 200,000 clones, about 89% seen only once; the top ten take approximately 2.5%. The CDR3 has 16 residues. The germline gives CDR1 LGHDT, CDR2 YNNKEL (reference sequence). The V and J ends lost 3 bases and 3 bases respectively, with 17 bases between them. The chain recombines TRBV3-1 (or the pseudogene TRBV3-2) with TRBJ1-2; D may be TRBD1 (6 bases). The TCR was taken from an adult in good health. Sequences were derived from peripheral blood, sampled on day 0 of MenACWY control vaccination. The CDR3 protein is CASSQSRGALYYGYTF. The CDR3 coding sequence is TGTGCCAGCAGCCAGTCTCGGGGGGCGCTTTACTATGGCTACACCTTC.